A selection of T cell receptor beta chains follows, all from one sample in a study of blood T cell repertoires in COVID-19. Sequenced by immunoSEQ multiplex PCR; TCRdb stores in-frame clones only, minus some. This sample has over 150,000 clones, with about four fifths found just once. Source material: peripheral blood. The receptors were gathered from a woman aged 55-70 years with acute or convalescent COVID-19. Each CDR3 is given with its conserved first and last residue. Each record gives: J gene, V gene, CDR3 protein.

TRBJ1-1	TRBV28	CAGGSTGSNTEAFF
TRBJ1-2	TRBV28	CASSLRTAELVGYTF
TRBJ2-5	TRBV10-3	CAISTGDEETQYF
TRBJ1-4	TRBV7-9	CASSLGQGALTNEKLFF
TRBJ1-2	TRBV7-3	CASSRDRHYGYTF
TRBJ2-7	TRBV2	CASNIGQGTNEQYF
TRBJ1-1	TRBV6-5	CASSYSGGAPTEAFF
TRBJ1-1	TRBV7-8	CASSLVPGTEAFF
TRBJ2-1	TRBV24-1	CATSADRGEQFF
TRBJ2-5	TRBV5-1	CASSLVPQGQETQYF
TRBJ2-3	TRBV27	CASNFLAGVNTQYF
TRBJ1-1	TRBV12-3/TRBV12-4	CASSPRGATEAFF
TRBJ1-5	TRBV19	CASSPLQGVGNQPQHF
TRBJ1-4	TRBV7-9	CASSLQGAREKLFF
TRBJ2-4	TRBV3-1/TRBV3-2	CASSQGRLKKNIQYF
TRBJ2-5	TRBV7-8	CASSLLGTGTRETQYF
TRBJ1-1	TRBV19	CASVSTGTGGTEAFF
TRBJ1-1	TRBV5-1	CASSRQGEGHTEAFF
TRBJ2-3	TRBV6-5	CASSYSLAGGVDTQYF
TRBJ2-4	TRBV19	CASSGPSQGKNIQYF